This T cell receptor beta chain was recovered during a study of cytomegalovirus exposure and HLA in healthy donors. With 60 Vbeta and 13 Jbeta primers, the PCR was carried out. Assay used: immunoSEQ multiplex PCR; TCRdb lists only in-frame clones, some missing. This sample has 150,000 to 200,000 clones, with under 85% found just once. The CDR3 is made up of 16 amino acids. Germline lookup yields CDR1 SGHNT and CDR2 YYREEE (reference sequence). With V trimmed by 5 bases and J by 0 bases, 7 bases remained unmatched. What was sequenced was PBMCs. The rearrangement joins TRBV5-4 to TRBJ2-3, with 9 bases identical to TRBD2. This TCR was recovered from a woman between 25 and 40 years old in good health and CMV-seronegative. CDR3 sequence reads: CASRGGLAGSTDTQYF. Written as DNA, the CDR3 is TGTGCCAGCAGGGGGGGGCTAGCGGGGAGCACAGATACGCAGTATTTT.